The 13 T cell receptor beta chains given below trace back to one sample, sequenced in a study of blood T cells in healthy people across ages. Using a J-beta primer mix together with a sample-barcoded 5' primer, a second PCR was run for roughly 7 to 11 cycles. TCRdb independently ran MiXCR on the 5' RACE reads; one entry per CDR3 protein. Of 980,000 or so distinct CDR3 sequences detected, around 46% appear once; the ten largest clones hold about an eighth. Sequenced input: blood. These receptor sequences come from a man aged 25-40 years in good health.

This clonotype was seen only a few times. J is TRBJ2-7 and V is TRBV6-2 or TRBV6-3; tentatively, D is TRBD2 (6 bases). Deletions cut 2 bases from V and 0 bases from J, with 11 bases between. This CDR3 spans 15 amino acids. Germline CDR1 reads MNHEY; CDR2 reads SVGEGT. CDR3 in amino acids: CASSYDPGVSYEQYF. In DNA, the CDR3 is TGTGCCAGCAGTTACGATCCGGGGGTCTCCTACGAGCAGTACTTC.

V and J are TRBV28 and TRBJ1-5; D unclear. Germline-derived CDR1 and CDR2 are MDHEN and SYDVKM. The CDR3 length is 13 residues. Trimming left V 5 bases short and J 9 bases short, with 14 bases between. The CDR3 coding sequence is TGTGCCAGCAGTATTACCCCGGCTGTGCCCCAGCATTTT. Residues: CASSITPAVPQHF.

CDR3 in amino acids: CASSPSSGNSPLHF. The CDR3 DNA follows: TGTGCCAGCAGCCCGTCCTCGGGTAATTCACCCCTCCACTTT. The J gene is TRBJ1-6, the V gene TRBV7-8, with unresolved D. The CDR3 sequence is 14 residues long. Trimming pared 5 bases from V and 6 bases from J, leaving 11 bases between. Per germline, CDR1 SGHVS and CDR2 FQNEAQ.

About this clonotype: The junction departs from the called germline gene at one end, perhaps through a read error. The V gene is TRBV28, the J gene TRBJ2-5; D unclear. Germline V gene lookup returns CDR1 MDHEN and CDR2 SYDVKM. CDR3 length equals 13 residues. The CDR3 loop reads CASSSGSSRSQYF. The DNA for the CDR3 is TGCGCCAGCAGTTCGGGTTCCTCTCGTTCGCAGTACTTC.

V gene TRBV20-1 combines with J gene TRBJ2-3; 11 nucleotides line up with TRBD2. Germline V lookup: CDR1 DFQATT, CDR2 SNEGSKA (reference sequence). Germline trimming cut 1 base from V and 14 bases from J; bases unmatched to any gene: 14. CDR3 size: 15 residues. CDR3 DNA sequence: TGCAGTGCTAGAGCCCCTAGCGGGGGGCACGATACTCGGTATTTT. This sequence encodes CSARAPSGGHDTRYF.

This clonotype was detected a few times. The gene calls are TRBV29-1 and TRBJ1-6, with 8 bases matching TRBD1. The germline V gene encodes CDR1 SQVTM and CDR2 ANQGSEA. This CDR3 has 13 amino acids. J gave up 10 bases and V 6 bases, and 8 bases lay outside the gene matches. CDR3 protein: CSVHRGDGSPLHF. The DNA of the CDR3 is TGCAGCGTCCACAGGGGGGACGGGTCACCCCTCCACTTT.

The V and J genes are TRBV21-1 and TRBJ2-4; TRBD2 reflects the table's D call only, with no check against the DNA. TRBV21-1 is termed a pseudogene. This CDR3 has 15 amino acids. CDR3 in amino acids: CASSETGKGRSEQYF. The CDR3 DNA is TGTGCCAGCAGCGAAACCGGGAAGGGGAGGAGTGAGCAGTACTTC.

The CDR3 DNA sequence: TGTGCCAGCAGCTTCGCAGGGACAGGGGCCGCCGAGCAGTACTTC. Residues: CASSFAGTGAAEQYF. The chain employs TRBV7-2 and TRBJ2-7, with TRBD1 matching 10 bases. CDR3 length: 15 residues. The J segment lost 6 bases and the V segment lost 3 bases, leaving 8 bases of the junction unmatched. The V gene's germline CDR1 is SGHTA and CDR2 FQGNSA. Drawing the rest from reference TRBV7-2 and TRBJ2-7, the complete variable domain is GAGVSQSPSNKVTEKGKDVELRCDPISGHTALYWYRQSLGQGLEFLIYFQGNSAPDKSGLPSDRFSAERTGGSVSTLTIQRTQQEDSAVYLCASSFAGTGAAEQYFGPGTRLTVT.

The chain employs TRBV20-1 and TRBJ2-5, with 9 bases identical to TRBD2. The ends lost 0 bases at V and 11 bases at J; junction bases unmatched: 16. Germline V lookup: CDR1 DFQATT, CDR2 SNEGSKA (reference sequence). This CDR3 contains 16 residues. CDR3 bases: TGCAGTGCTAGAGATGGCGGGGGGGCCCCCCTGAGGGAGCAGTACTTC. This sequence encodes CSARDGGGAPLREQYF.

The chain uses TRBV2 and TRBJ2-7; perhaps TRBD1 as D (6 bases). The CDR3 totals 14 residues. Trimming stripped 6 bases from V and 6 bases from J, with 18 bases between. Germline loops: CDR1 SNHLY, CDR2 FYNNEI. The CDR3 here is CASSETGQISEQYF. Written as DNA, the CDR3 is TGTGCCAGCAGCGAGACAGGACAAATCTCCGAGCAGTACTTC.

The V call is TRBV12-3 or TRBV12-4, the J call TRBJ1-2; D is unresolved. V lost 5 bases and J lost 7, with 14 bases in between. The CDR3 runs 13 residues. CDR3 sequence reads: CASSVRVLSGYTF. In DNA, the CDR3 is TGTGCCAGCAGTGTTAGGGTTCTCTCTGGCTACACCTTC.

The genes are TRBV28 and TRBJ2-7; D perhaps matches TRBD2 (6 bases). Trimming shortened V by 5 bases and J by 0 bases, and 11 bases separated the two germline ends. The CDR3 sequence is 14 residues long. Germline CDR1 and CDR2: MDHEN and SYDVKM. The CDR3 is CASSERGNSYEQYF. In DNA, the CDR3 is TGTGCCAGCAGTGAACGGGGGAACTCCTACGAGCAGTACTTC.

This clonotype has only one observation. The CDR3 DNA is TGCGCCAGCAGCCTAGAAGAGTTAGGTAACTACGAGCAGTACTTC. Protein product: CASSLEELGNYEQYF. The chain carries TRBV5-1 and TRBJ2-4; D is unresolved. The closer fit of TRBJ2-7 to the DNA end suggests the J call may be wrong. The CDR3 has 15 amino acids. Germline-derived CDR1 and CDR2 are SGHRS and YFSETQ.